The 15 T cell receptor beta chains reported below all come from one sample, sequenced in a study of T cell clonotyping in hematopoietic cell transplantation. TCRdb's copy holds only in-frame clones and misses some; the assay was immunoSEQ multiplex PCR. Of approximately 5,000 clones listed, roughly 90% are singletons. Here the sequenced sample was peripheral blood mononuclear cells, taken 100 days after allogeneic stem cell transplant. Receptor source: a female patient between 50 and 59 years old who had an allogeneic stem cell transplant from an unrelated donor, so T cells may come from the graft donor. Some clones in this sample may be carry-over from other donors' samples.

V usage is TRBV6-6 and J usage is TRBJ1-6; unclear D gene. Per the germline V gene, CDR1 is MNHNY and CDR2 is SVGAGI (reference sequence). The V end lost 3 bases, the J end lost 8 bases, and 11 bases lay between the germline ends. The CDR3 runs to 14 residues. CDR3 residues: CASSYIPVDSPLHF. DNA for the CDR3: TGTGCCAGCAGTTATATCCCCGTCGATTCACCCCTCCACTTT.

The genes are TRBV6-1 and TRBJ2-2, with D perhaps TRBD2 (5 bases). The germline gives CDR1 MNHNS, CDR2 SASEGT. The length of the CDR3 is 13 residues. V lost 2 bases, J lost 5 bases, and 6 bases lay in between. The CDR3 loop is CASSERETGELFF. The DNA of the CDR3 is TGTGCCAGCAGTGAACGGGAAACCGGGGAGCTGTTTTTT.

The V and J genes are TRBV6-5 and TRBJ1-1; no clear D gene. V was trimmed by 5 bases and J by 3 bases, leaving 10 bases between them. Germline V gene data show CDR1 as MNHEY and CDR2 as SVGAGI. The CDR3 is 13 residues long. This CDR3 is CASSRGLYTEAFF. The CDR3 DNA is TGTGCCAGCAGTCGGGGTCTTTACACTGAAGCTTTCTTT.

This chain connects TRBV6-5 to TRBJ1-5; D call uncertain. With 6 bases removed from V and 5 bases from J, the gap between germline ends came to 11 bases. Germline V gene sequence: CDR1 MNHEY, CDR2 SVGAGI. The CDR3 totals 13 residues. CDR3 in amino acids: CASSLGGDQPQHF. CDR3 sequence (DNA): TGTGCCAGCAGCCTGGGCGGCGATCAGCCCCAGCATTTT.

The chain combines TRBV30 with TRBJ1-1; D gene ambiguous. This CDR3 has 13 residues. CDR1 is GTSNPN and CDR2 is SVGIG in the germline V gene (reference sequence). Trimming shortened V by 2 bases and J by 5 bases, and 12 bases separated the two germline ends. The CDR3 DNA is TGTGCCTGGAGTAAAATGGGAGGAACTGAAGCTTTCTTT. It encodes CAWSKMGGTEAFF.

The rearrangement links TRBV10-3 to TRBJ2-3; D call uncertain. The CDR3 has 12 amino acids. The V end lost 0 bases, the J end lost 6 bases, and 4 bases lay between the germline ends. Germline V gene lookup returns CDR1 ENHRY and CDR2 SYGVKD. This CDR3 is CAISESQDTQYF. CDR3 bases: TGTGCCATCAGTGAGTCGCAGGATACGCAGTATTTT.

The V and J genes are TRBV10-2 and TRBJ1-5, with D possibly matching TRBD1 (5 bases). The CDR3 sequence is 15 residues long. The germline V gene encodes CDR1 WSHSY and CDR2 SAAADI. The germline V and J ends were trimmed by 0 bases and 4 bases, with 10 bases remaining between them. The CDR3 coding sequence is TGCGCCAGCAGTGAGTCGGGGCACCGAAATCAGCCCCAGCATTTT. Its translation is CASSESGHRNQPQHF.

V is TRBV18 and J is TRBJ2-6; a possible D gene is TRBD1 (5 bases). CDR1 is KGHSH and CDR2 is LQKENI in the germline V gene. V gave up 0 bases and J gave up 0 bases, with 15 bases separating them. This CDR3 is built from 19 residues. The CDR3: CASSPPETAYPSGANVLTF. CDR3 sequence (DNA): TGTGCCAGCTCACCACCCGAGACAGCCTACCCCTCTGGGGCCAACGTCCTGACTTTC.

The V gene is TRBV4-1, the J gene TRBJ2-2, with unresolved D. Germline CDR1 and CDR2: MGHRA and YSYEKL. Deletions cut 0 bases from V and 7 bases from J, with 9 bases between. The length of the CDR3 is 14 residues. The CDR3 loop reads CASSQEPQIGELFF. The CDR3 DNA reads TGCGCCAGCAGCCAAGAGCCCCAGATCGGGGAGCTGTTTTTT.

The chain has TRBV19 and TRBJ1-2; 7 nucleotides line up with TRBD1. The junction had 14 bases not matched to a gene; V was cut back by 6 bases and J by 4 bases. Germline-derived CDR1 and CDR2 are LNHDA and SQIVND (reference sequence). The CDR3 totals 16 residues. CDR3 loop: CASRPSTGKSGYGYTF. The CDR3 DNA is TGTGCCAGTAGACCCTCGACAGGGAAGAGCGGCTATGGCTACACCTTC.

The gene calls are TRBV2 and TRBJ2-5; 9 positions agree with TRBD2. CDR3 length: 14 residues. The germline V gene encodes CDR1 SNHLY and CDR2 FYNNEI. The trim removed 7 bases at V and 4 bases at J, leaving 7 bases unmatched. As DNA, the CDR3 is TGTGCCAGCACCGGCGGGGGGGCCGCAGAGACCCAGTACTTC. Translation: CASTGGGAAETQYF.

The chain uses TRBV4-1 and TRBJ1-1; D is uncertain. The CDR3 is 11 amino acids. Germline loops: CDR1 MGHRA, CDR2 YSYEKL. The V end was cut by 3 bases, the J end by 8 bases, with 7 bases between. The CDR3 reads CASSHAYEAFF. In nucleotides, the CDR3 is TGCGCCAGCAGCCATGCATACGAAGCTTTCTTT.

This sequence joins TRBV5-8 and TRBJ1-5; maybe TRBD1 (5 bases). The CDR3 extends over 17 amino acids. CDR1 is SGHTS and CDR2 is YDEGEE in the germline V gene. Trimming took 0 bases from V and 0 from J, leaving 13 bases between them. CDR3 protein: CASSLAGTAYSNQPQHF. CDR3 nucleotide sequence: TGTGCCAGCAGCTTGGCCGGGACCGCCTATAGCAATCAGCCCCAGCATTTT.

Regarding this clone: Germline is not matched at one junction end, which may reflect a read error. The rearrangement uses TRBV7-7 and TRBJ2-2; no reliable D call. The CDR3 contains 15 residues. Per the germline V gene, CDR1 is SSHAT and CDR2 is FNYEAQ (reference sequence). In nucleotides, the CDR3 is TGTGCTAGCAGCTTACTTGGCCCCAACACCGGGGAGCTGTTTTTT. Translating it yields CASSLLGPNTGELFF. The entire variable domain, with the rest obtained from reference TRBV7-7 and TRBJ2-2, is as follows: GAGVSQSPRYKVTKRGQDVTLRCDPISSHATLYWYQQALGQGPEFLTYFNYEAQPDKSGLPSDRFSAERPEGSISTLTIQRTEQRDSAMYRCASSLLGPNTGELFFGEGSRLTVL.

The chain carries TRBV5-1 and TRBJ2-7; D is possibly TRBD2 (5 bases). This CDR3 is built from 13 residues. Trimming removed 3 bases from V and 0 bases from J, with 7 bases in between. Germline CDR1 and CDR2: SGHRS and YFSETQ. The CDR3 DNA reads TGCGCCAGCAGCTGGGAGAGCTCCTACGAGCAGTACTTC. Translation gives CASSWESSYEQYF.